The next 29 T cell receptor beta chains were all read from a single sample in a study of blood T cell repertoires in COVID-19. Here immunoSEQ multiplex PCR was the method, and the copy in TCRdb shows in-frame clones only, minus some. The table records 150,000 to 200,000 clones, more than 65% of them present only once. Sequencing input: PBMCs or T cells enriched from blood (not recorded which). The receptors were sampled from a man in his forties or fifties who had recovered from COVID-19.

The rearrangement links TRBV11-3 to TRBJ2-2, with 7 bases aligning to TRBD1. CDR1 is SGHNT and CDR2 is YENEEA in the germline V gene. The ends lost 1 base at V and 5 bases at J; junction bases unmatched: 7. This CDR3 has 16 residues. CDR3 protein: CASSLGRQGMTGELFF. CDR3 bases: TGTGCCAGCAGCTTAGGCCGACAGGGTATGACCGGGGAGCTGTTTTTT.

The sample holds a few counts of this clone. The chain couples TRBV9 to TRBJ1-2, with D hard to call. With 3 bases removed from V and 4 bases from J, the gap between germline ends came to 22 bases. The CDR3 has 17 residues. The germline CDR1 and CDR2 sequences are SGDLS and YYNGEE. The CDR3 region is CASSAPSGLMTGYGYTF. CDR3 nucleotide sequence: TGTGCCAGCAGCGCACCCTCCGGACTAATGACGGGCTATGGCTACACCTTC.

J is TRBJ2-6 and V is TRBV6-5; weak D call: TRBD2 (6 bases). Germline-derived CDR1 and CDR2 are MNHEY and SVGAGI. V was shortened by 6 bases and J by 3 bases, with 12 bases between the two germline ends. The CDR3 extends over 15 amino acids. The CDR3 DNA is TGTGCCAGCAGCGCTGGGACTGGTGGGGCCAACGTCCTGACTTTC. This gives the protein CASSAGTGGANVLTF.

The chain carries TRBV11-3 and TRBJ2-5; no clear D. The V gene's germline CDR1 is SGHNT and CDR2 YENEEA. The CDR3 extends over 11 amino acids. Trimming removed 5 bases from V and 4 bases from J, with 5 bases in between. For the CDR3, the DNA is TGTGCCAGCAGCACTGTAGAGACCCAGTACTTC. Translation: CASSTVETQYF.

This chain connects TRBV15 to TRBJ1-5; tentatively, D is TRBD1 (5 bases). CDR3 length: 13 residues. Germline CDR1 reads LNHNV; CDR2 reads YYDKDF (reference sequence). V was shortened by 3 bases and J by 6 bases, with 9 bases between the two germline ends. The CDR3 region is CATSRGLGQPQHF. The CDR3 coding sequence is TGTGCCACCAGCAGGGGGCTTGGTCAGCCCCAGCATTTT. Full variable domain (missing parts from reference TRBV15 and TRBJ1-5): DAMVIQNPRYQVTQFGKPVTLSCSQTLNHNVMYWYQQKSSQAPKLLFHYYDKDFNNEADTPDNFQSRRPNTSFCFLDIRSPGLGDTAMYLCATSRGLGQPQHFGDGTRLSIL.

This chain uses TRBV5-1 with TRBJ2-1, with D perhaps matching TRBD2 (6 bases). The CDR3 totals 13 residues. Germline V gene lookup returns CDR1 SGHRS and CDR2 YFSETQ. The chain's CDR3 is CGDAGSSYNEQFF. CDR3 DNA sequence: TGCGGGGACGCGGGGAGCTCCTACAATGAGCAGTTCTTC.

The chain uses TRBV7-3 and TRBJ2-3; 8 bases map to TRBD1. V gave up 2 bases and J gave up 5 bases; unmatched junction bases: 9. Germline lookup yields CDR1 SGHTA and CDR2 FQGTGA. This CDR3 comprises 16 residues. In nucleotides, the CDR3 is TGTGCCAGCAGCTTATCCGTGAACAGGGGGTTAGATACGCAGTATTTT. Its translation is CASSLSVNRGLDTQYF.

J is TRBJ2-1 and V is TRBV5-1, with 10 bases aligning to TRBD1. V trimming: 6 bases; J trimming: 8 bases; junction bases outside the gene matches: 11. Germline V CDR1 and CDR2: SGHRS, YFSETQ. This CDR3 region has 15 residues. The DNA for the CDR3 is TGCGCCAGCACGGCCCGACAGGGGGCGGGCTATGAGCAGTTCTTC. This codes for CASTARQGAGYEQFF.

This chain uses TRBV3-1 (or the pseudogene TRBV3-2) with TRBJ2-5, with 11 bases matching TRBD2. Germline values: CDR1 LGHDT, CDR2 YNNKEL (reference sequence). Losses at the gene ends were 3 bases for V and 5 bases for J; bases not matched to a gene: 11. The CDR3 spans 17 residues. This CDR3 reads CASSHTTSGGLLETQYF. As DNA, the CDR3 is TGTGCCAGCAGCCACACTACTAGCGGGGGCCTTCTGGAGACCCAGTACTTC.

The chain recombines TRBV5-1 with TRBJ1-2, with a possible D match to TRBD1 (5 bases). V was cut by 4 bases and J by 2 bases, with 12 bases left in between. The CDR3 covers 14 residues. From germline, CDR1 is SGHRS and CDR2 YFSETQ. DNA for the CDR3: TGCGCCAGCAGCGTGAACAGGTACAACTATGGCTACACCTTC. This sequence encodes CASSVNRYNYGYTF. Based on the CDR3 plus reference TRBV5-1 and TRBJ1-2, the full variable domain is KAGVTQTPRYLIKTRGQQVTLSCSPISGHRSVSWYQQTPGQGLQFLFEYFSETQRNKGNFPGRFSGRQFSNSRSEMNVSTLELGDSALYLCASSVNRYNYGYTFGSGTRLTVV.

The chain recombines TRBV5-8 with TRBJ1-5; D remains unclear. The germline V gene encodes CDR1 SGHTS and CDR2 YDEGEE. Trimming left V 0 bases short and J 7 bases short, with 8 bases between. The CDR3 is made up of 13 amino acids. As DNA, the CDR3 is TGTGCCAGCAGCTTGGTGTTAGAACAGCCCCAGCATTTT. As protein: CASSLVLEQPQHF.

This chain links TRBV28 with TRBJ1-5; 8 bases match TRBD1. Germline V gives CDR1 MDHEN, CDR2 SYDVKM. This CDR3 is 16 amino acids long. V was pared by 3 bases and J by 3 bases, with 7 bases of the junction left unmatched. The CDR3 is CASSFFQGAYNQPQHF. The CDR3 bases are TGTGCCAGCAGTTTTTTCCAGGGGGCCTACAATCAGCCCCAGCATTTT.

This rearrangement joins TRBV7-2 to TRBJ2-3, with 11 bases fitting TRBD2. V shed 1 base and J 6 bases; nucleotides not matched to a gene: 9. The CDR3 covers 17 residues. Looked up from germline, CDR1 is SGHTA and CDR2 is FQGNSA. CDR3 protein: CASSLVFSGGAADTQYF. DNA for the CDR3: TGTGCCAGCAGCTTAGTTTTTAGCGGGGGGGCAGCGGATACGCAGTATTTT.

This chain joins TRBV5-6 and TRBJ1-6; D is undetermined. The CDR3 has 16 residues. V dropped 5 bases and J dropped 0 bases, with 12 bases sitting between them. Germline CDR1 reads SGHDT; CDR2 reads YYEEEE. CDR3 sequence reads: CASSSGMSSYNSPLHF. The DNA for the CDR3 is TGTGCCAGCAGTTCGGGGATGAGCTCCTATAATTCACCCCTCCACTTT. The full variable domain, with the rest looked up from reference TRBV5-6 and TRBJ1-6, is DAGVTQSPTHLIKTRGQQVTLRCSPKSGHDTVSWYQQALGQGPQFIFQYYEEEERQRGNFPDRFSGHQFPNYSSELNVNALLLGDSALYLCASSSGMSSYNSPLHFGNGTRLTVT.

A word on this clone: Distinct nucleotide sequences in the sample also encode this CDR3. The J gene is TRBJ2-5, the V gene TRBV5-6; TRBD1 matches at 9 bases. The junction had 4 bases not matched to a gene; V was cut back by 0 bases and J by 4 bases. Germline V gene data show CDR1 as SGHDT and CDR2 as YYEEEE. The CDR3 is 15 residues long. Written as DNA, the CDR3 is TGTGCCAGCAGCTTGGTGACAGGGGGTGGAGAGACCCAGTACTTC. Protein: CASSLVTGGGETQYF.

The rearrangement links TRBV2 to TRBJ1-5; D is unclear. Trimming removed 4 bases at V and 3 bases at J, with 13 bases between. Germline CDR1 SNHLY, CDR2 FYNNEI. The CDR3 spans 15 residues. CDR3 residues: CASSAVVLVNQPQHF. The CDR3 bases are TGTGCCAGCAGTGCGGTAGTACTAGTCAATCAGCCCCAGCATTTT.

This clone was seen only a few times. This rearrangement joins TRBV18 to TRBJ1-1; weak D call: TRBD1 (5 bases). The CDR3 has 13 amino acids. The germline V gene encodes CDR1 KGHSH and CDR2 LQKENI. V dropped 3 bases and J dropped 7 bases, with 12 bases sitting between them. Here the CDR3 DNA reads TGTGCCAGCTCACCGTCTCGGGGGTTTGAAGCTTTCTTT. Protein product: CASSPSRGFEAFF.

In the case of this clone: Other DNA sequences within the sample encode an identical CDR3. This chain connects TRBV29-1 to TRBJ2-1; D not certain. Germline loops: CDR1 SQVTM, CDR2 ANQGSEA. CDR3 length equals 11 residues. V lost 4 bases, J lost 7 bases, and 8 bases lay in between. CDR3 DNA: TGCAGCGTTGGATGGCGGAATGAGCAGTTCTTC. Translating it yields CSVGWRNEQFF.

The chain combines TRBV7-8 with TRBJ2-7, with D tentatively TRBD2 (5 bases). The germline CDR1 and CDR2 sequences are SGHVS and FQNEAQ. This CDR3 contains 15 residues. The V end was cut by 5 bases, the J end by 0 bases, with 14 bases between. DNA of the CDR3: TGTGCCAGCAGCCTCAGCCGGGGTTCCTCCTACGAGCAGTACTTC. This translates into CASSLSRGSSYEQYF.

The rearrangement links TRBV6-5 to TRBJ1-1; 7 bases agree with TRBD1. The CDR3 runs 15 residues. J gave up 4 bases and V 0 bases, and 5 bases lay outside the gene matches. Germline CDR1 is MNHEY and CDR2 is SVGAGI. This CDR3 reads CASSYSAGGPTEAFF. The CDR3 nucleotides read TGTGCCAGCAGTTACTCAGCAGGGGGTCCCACTGAAGCTTTCTTT.

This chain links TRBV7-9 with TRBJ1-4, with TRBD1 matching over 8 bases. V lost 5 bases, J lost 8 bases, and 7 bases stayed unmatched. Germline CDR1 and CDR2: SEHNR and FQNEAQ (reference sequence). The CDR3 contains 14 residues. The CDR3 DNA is TGTGCCAGCAGCGAAACAGGGGGTAGCGAAAAACTGTTTTTT. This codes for CASSETGGSEKLFF.

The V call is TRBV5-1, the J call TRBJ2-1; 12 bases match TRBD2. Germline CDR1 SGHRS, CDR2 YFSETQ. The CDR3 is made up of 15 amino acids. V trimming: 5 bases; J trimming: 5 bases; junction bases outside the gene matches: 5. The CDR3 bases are TGCGCCAGCAGTTACCGGACTAGCGGGGACAATGAGCAGTTCTTC. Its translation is CASSYRTSGDNEQFF.

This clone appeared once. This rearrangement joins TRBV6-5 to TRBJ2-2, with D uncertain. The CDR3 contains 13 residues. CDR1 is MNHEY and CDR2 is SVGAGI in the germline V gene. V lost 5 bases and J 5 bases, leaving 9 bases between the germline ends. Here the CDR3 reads CASSTQRTGELFF. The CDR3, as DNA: TGTGCCAGCAGTACCCAGAGGACCGGGGAGCTGTTTTTT.

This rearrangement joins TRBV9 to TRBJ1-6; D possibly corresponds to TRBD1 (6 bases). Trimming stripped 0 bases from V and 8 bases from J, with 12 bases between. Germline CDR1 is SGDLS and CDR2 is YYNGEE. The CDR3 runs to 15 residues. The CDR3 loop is CASSVDPSGDSPLHF. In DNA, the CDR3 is TGTGCCAGCAGCGTAGATCCCTCAGGGGATTCACCCCTCCACTTT.

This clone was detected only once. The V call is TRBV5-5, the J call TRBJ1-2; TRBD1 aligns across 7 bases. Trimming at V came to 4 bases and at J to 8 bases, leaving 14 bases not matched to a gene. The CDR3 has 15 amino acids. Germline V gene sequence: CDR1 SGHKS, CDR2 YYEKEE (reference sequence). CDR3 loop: CASSLEQGTARGYTF. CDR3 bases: TGTGCCAGCAGCCTGGAACAGGGGACAGCGAGGGGCTACACCTTC.

The CDR3 sequence: CASSPGQTNQPQHF. In nucleotides, the CDR3 is TGTGCCAGCTCGCCGGGACAGACTAATCAGCCCCAGCATTTT. The chain joins TRBV18 to TRBJ1-5; 7 bases align to TRBD1. V shed 6 bases and J 4 bases; nucleotides not matched to a gene: 6. This CDR3 has 14 amino acids. Germline V gene lookup returns CDR1 KGHSH and CDR2 LQKENI.

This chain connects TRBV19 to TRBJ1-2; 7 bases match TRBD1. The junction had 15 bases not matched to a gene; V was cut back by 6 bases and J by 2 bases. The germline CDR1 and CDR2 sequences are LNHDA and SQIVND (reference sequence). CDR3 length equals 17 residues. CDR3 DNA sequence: TGTGCCAGTAGCCCCGAAGGAGGGGGGACAGTCAACTATGGCTACACCTTC. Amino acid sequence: CASSPEGGGTVNYGYTF.

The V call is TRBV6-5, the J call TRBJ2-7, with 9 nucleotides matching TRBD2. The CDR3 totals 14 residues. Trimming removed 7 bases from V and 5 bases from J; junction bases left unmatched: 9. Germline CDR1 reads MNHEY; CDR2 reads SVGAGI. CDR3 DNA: TGTGCCAGCATTTTAGCGGGGGTTCTCCACGAGCAGTACTTC. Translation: CASILAGVLHEQYF.

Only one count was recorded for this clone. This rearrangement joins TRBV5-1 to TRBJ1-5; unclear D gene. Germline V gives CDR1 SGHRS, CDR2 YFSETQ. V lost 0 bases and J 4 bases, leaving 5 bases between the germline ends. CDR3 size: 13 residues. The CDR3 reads CASSLDPNQPQHF. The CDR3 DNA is TGCGCCAGCAGCTTGGATCCGAATCAGCCCCAGCATTTT. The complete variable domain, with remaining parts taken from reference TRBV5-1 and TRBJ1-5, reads KAGVTQTPRYLIKTRGQQVTLSCSPISGHRSVSWYQQTPGQGLQFLFEYFSETQRNKGNFPGRFSGRQFSNSRSEMNVSTLELGDSALYLCASSLDPNQPQHFGDGTRLSIL.